This TCR beta chain was retrieved from a study of spatial heterogeneity in lung cancer. Germline loops: CDR1 WNHNN, CDR2 SYGVQD (reference sequence). CDR3 length: 14 amino acids. Germline trimming cut 7 bases from V and 11 bases from J; bases unmatched to any gene: 9. Stated time point: blood at routine non-recurrence follow-up after resection. TCRdb recomputed calls from the 5' RACE reads with MiXCR, one row per CDR3 protein. The sample holds about 47,000 distinct CDR3 sequences, 10% to 15% seen once. This sample comprised PBMCs, obtained at follow-up. The clonotype comes from a male donor with early-stage non-small cell lung cancer. This rearrangement joins TRBV10-1 to TRBJ2-6; 9 bases are shared with TRBD1. The CDR3 DNA is TGCGCCAGCAAGACGACCGGGACAGGGCACGTCCTGACTTTC. The encoded protein is CASKTTGTGHVLTF.